This TCR beta chain was identified during a study of blood T cell repertoires in COVID-19. Study background: Collection of acute and convalescent COVID-19 samples took place in the United States, Italy and Spain.

V lost 6 bases, J lost 5 bases, and 5 bases stayed unmatched. The CDR3 has 14 residues. The V gene's germline CDR1 is MGHDK and CDR2 SYGVNS. Repertoires were generated with immunoSEQ multiplex PCR, while TCRdb's copy carries only in-frame clones and drops some. The sample lists 650,000 to 800,000 clones, 90% seen once, with 0.2% to 0.3% in the top ten. This clone came up a few times. This TCR came from a woman under 30 with acute or convalescent COVID-19. The specimen sequenced was peripheral blood. V gene TRBV25-1 combines with J gene TRBJ1-4; 8 nucleotides align to TRBD1. The CDR3 is CASSWTGRNEKLFF. The CDR3 region has the DNA TGTGCCAGCAGCTGGACAGGGCGAAATGAAAAACTGTTTTTT.